This is a list of T cell receptor beta chains from one sample in a study of shared clonotypes between healthy human individuals. TCRdb keeps only in-frame clones here, not all; method: immunoSEQ multiplex PCR. The sample includes around 2.5 million clones, 93% of them seen just once. The sample comprised naive CD4+ T cells from PBMCs. The source is a man between 18 and 29 years old in good health. Some clones in this sample may be carry-over from other donors' samples. Each CDR3 is given with its conserved first and last residue. A D gene is named only where the DNA matches it firmly. The size entry is marked missing in some rows and otherwise reads once, few, many or a size class.

j_gene,len,abundance,v_gene,d_gene,CDR3nt,CDR3aa
TRBJ1-2,15,-,TRBV28,-,TGTGCCAGCAGTCTTGAATCCCAGGGGCGGGGAGGCTACACCTTC,CASSLESQGRGGYTF
TRBJ2-2,15,-,TRBV7-3,TRBD2,TGTGCCAGCAGCTTTCTGGCGGGAGGGACCGGGGAGCTGTTTTTT,CASSFLAGGTGELFF
TRBJ1-1,13,-,TRBV5-4,-,TGTGCCAGCAGGACGCAACAGAACACTGAAGCTTTCTTT,CASRTQQNTEAFF
TRBJ2-3,16,-,TRBV7-2,TRBD2,TGTGCCAGCAGCTGGAGACTAGCGGGAGCGGCAGATACGCAGTATTTT,CASSWRLAGAADTQYF
TRBJ2-5,12,-,TRBV2,-,TGTGCCGGGGGTACTAGCCAAGAGACCCAGTACTTC,CAGGTSQETQYF
TRBJ2-3,14,-,TRBV4-1,-,TGCGCCAGCAGCCACTCCCCTGCCCTGGATACGCAGTATTTT,CASSHSPALDTQYF
TRBJ2-3,14,-,TRBV2,-,TGTGCCAGCAGTCCTCGGACAGGCACAGATACGCAGTATTTT,CASSPRTGTDTQYF
TRBJ2-7,15,-,TRBV6-1,-,TGTGCCAGCAGTGAACGGGACTCAATTTCCTACGAGCAGTACTTC,CASSERDSISYEQYF
TRBJ2-5,14,-,TRBV4-3,-,TGCGCCAGCAGCCTCGACAGCTTCCAAGAGACCCAGTACTTC,CASSLDSFQETQYF
TRBJ1-4,12,-,TRBV5-8,-,TGTGCCAGCAGCTTGGGCAATGAAAAACTGTTTTTT,CASSLGNEKLFF
TRBJ2-6,20,-,TRBV30,TRBD1,TGTGCCTGGAGCGCCGCAAGGTCGTCCAGGGGGCTGTCTGGGGCCAACGTCCTGACTTTC,CAWSAARSSRGLSGANVLTF
TRBJ2-2,12,-,TRBV5-5,-,TGTGCCAGCAGCTTGGTTGGTGGGGAGCTGTTTTTT,CASSLVGGELFF
TRBJ1-1,13,-,TRBV5-1,-,TGCGCCAGCAGCTCCCTGACGAACACTGAAGCTTTCTTT,CASSSLTNTEAFF
TRBJ2-3,11,-,TRBV7-2,-,TGTGCCAGCAGCTTCGGATTATCGCAGTATTTT,CASSFGLSQYF
TRBJ2-5,13,-,TRBV7-3,-,TGTGCCAGCAGGCCGGAGGGACAAGAGACCCAGTACTTC,CASRPEGQETQYF
TRBJ1-2,13,-,TRBV6-1,-,TGTGCCAGCAGTGAACGAGGGTTTTATGGCTACACCTTC,CASSERGFYGYTF
TRBJ1-2,13,-,TRBV5-1,TRBD1,TGCGCCAGCGGCGGACAGGGCGACTATGGCTACACCTTC,CASGGQGDYGYTF
TRBJ2-1,11,-,TRBV5-6,-,TGTGCCAGCAGCTCCTACCATGAGCAGTTCTTC,CASSSYHEQFF
TRBJ2-7,14,-,TRBV2,-,TGTGCCAGCAGGCCCCAGCGCCTAACCTACGAGCAGTACTTC,CASRPQRLTYEQYF
TRBJ1-2,14,-,TRBV19,TRBD1,TGTGCCAGTAGTGCCACCGGGACAGGGTATGGCTACACCTTC,CASSATGTGYGYTF
TRBJ1-4,14,-,TRBV29-1,TRBD1,TGCAGCGTTGGGGCGGGACAGGGGAGTGAAAAACTGTTTTTT,CSVGAGQGSEKLFF
TRBJ1-1,13,-,TRBV29-1,-,TGCAGCGTTGTAGGGCAGCAGAACACTGAAGCTTTCTTT,CSVVGQQNTEAFF
TRBJ2-3,15,-,TRBV21-1,-,TGTGCCAGCAGCACCAGAGCGGGAGGGGGAGATACGCAGTATTTT,CASSTRAGGGDTQYF
TRBJ2-2,14,-,TRBV28,-,TGTGCCAGCATGAGGGGCGAGAACACCGGGGAGCTGTTTTTT,CASMRGENTGELFF
TRBJ2-7,20,-,TRBV5-1,TRBD2,TGCGCCAGCAGCTTGAAGGGCACCGGGACTAGCGGGAGGGAACCCTACGAGCAGTACTTC,CASSLKGTGTSGREPYEQYF
TRBJ2-3,15,-,TRBV28,TRBD1,TGTGCCAGCAGTCGGGGGACAGGGGGTCTAGGGACGCAGTATTTT,CASSRGTGGLGTQYF
TRBJ2-5,14,-,TRBV9,-,TGTGCCAGCAGCCCGAACACCCGGGGCGAGACCCAGTACTTC,CASSPNTRGETQYF
TRBJ2-5,14,-,TRBV11-3,TRBD2,TGTGCCAGCAGCGGAGTAGCGGGAGTAGGAGAGCAGTACTTC,CASSGVAGVGEQYF
TRBJ2-7,15,-,TRBV10-3,TRBD1,TGTGCCATCAGTGCGTCGACAGGGGAGTCCTACGAGCAGTACTTC,CAISASTGESYEQYF
TRBJ2-7,14,-,TRBV19,-,TGTGCCAGTAGTCGAACACAGAGATCCTACGAGCAGTACTTC,CASSRTQRSYEQYF
TRBJ1-1,16,-,TRBV7-9,-,TGTGCCCTCCACAAAGGGTGGGAGGTTGGGAACACTGAAGCTTTCTTT,CALHKGWEVGNTEAFF
TRBJ1-5,13,-,TRBV7-3,-,TGTGCCAGCAGGGAGGTCTCGTTCGCCAAGGTGCATTTT,CASREVSFAKVHF
TRBJ2-7,14,-,TRBV7-9,-,TGTGCCAGCAGCTCCTCTCGCCGGGCCTACGAGCAGTACTTC,CASSSSRRAYEQYF
TRBJ2-2,13,-,TRBV6-6,-,TGTGCCAGCAGTGATAGGGGAACCGGGGAGCTGTTTTTT,CASSDRGTGELFF
TRBJ1-2,15,-,TRBV6-1,TRBD1,TGTGCCAGCAGTGGCGGACCCGGGACAGGGTACGGCTACACCTTC,CASSGGPGTGYGYTF
TRBJ1-1,13,-,TRBV18,-,TGTGCCAGCTCACCACGTCAGAACACTGAAGCTTTCTTT,CASSPRQNTEAFF
TRBJ2-7,15,once,TRBV14,-,TGTGCCAGCAGCCAAGTCTTTAGGCCCTCCTACGAGCAGTACTTC,CASSQVFRPSYEQYF
TRBJ1-2,13,-,TRBV5-4,-,TGTGCCAGCAGCTTCTCGGCCGTCTATGGCTACACCTTC,CASSFSAVYGYTF
TRBJ1-1,13,once,TRBV30,-,TGTGCCTGGAGTCGCGGATTCGACACTGAAGCTTTCTTT,CAWSRGFDTEAFF
TRBJ1-1,13,-,TRBV30,-,TGTGCCTGGATGTCGAACAAGGGCACTGAAGCTTTCTTT,CAWMSNKGTEAFF
TRBJ1-2,14,-,TRBV6-1,-,TGTGCCAGCCGGAAGGAAGGGGAATACTATGGCTACACCTTC,CASRKEGEYYGYTF
TRBJ2-7,16,once,TRBV7-9,TRBD2,TGTGCCAGCAGCAGCCCTCTAGCGGGAGGGCCCTACGAGCAGTACTTC,CASSSPLAGGPYEQYF
TRBJ2-1,14,-,TRBV29-1,TRBD2,TGCAGCGTTGACGGCGGGAGCTCCTACAATGAGCAGTTCTTC,CSVDGGSSYNEQFF
TRBJ2-3,15,-,TRBV18,TRBD1,TGTGCCAGCTCACTGGGACAGGCCGCGATAGATACGCAGTATTTT,CASSLGQAAIDTQYF
TRBJ2-3,18,once,TRBV7-3,-,TGTGCCAGCAGCTTAACCCGCAGAACACGACCACGCACAGATACGCAGTATTTT,CASSLTRRTRPRTDTQYF
TRBJ2-7,15,once,TRBV27,TRBD1,TGTGCCAGCAGTTTACTAGGGGGCCGAGCCTACGAGCAGTACTTC,CASSLLGGRAYEQYF
TRBJ2-3,15,-,TRBV7-6,-,TGTGCCAGCAGCCTCGGACCGGTCGACACAGATACGCAGTATTTT,CASSLGPVDTDTQYF
TRBJ2-1,14,-,TRBV30,-,TGTGCCAGCCCCCGGGGGCACGGGTACAATGAGCAGTTCTTC,CASPRGHGYNEQFF
TRBJ2-3,16,-,TRBV5-1,TRBD2,TGCGCCAGCAGCTTAGGGAGCGGGAGGGCCCCAGATACGCAGTATTTT,CASSLGSGRAPDTQYF
TRBJ2-3,15,-,TRBV19,TRBD1,TGTGCCAGTAGGGTACGGGACAGGGGATCAGATACGCAGTATTTT,CASRVRDRGSDTQYF
TRBJ2-7,13,-,TRBV28,-,TGTGCCAGCGCCGGGACACCCTCCTACGAGCAGTACTTC,CASAGTPSYEQYF